A selection of T cell receptor beta chains follows, all from one sample in a study of CD8 T cells in ankylosing spondylitis. TCRdb re-called the 5' RACE reads with MiXCR, one entry per CDR3 protein. The table shows just under 550,000 distinct CDR3 sequences, with 12% occurring only once. Input material: blood, either unsorted or a sorted T cell fraction (not recorded which). The receptors were gathered from a male donor with ankylosing spondylitis. Each CDR3 is given with its conserved first and last residue. The D gene is left open where the match is weak. Rows may omit the clone size; those that give it use once, few, many or a size class.

TRBJ2-1 TRBV7-2 NA NA CASSWGTKRPYEQFF TGTGCCAGCAGCTGGGGGACGAAACGCCCTTATGAGCAGTTCTTC
TRBJ2-3 TRBV7-6 NA NA CASSLGVAAVDTQYF TGTGCCAGCAGCTTAGGAGTCGCGGCAGTTGATACGCAGTATTTT
TRBJ1-4 TRBV5-1 many NA CATRAAEGEKLFF TGCGCCACCAGGGCCGCCGAAGGTGAAAAACTGTTTTTT
TRBJ2-2 TRBV29-1 few TRBD1 CSAIFPTGAAGELFF TGCAGCGCAATATTCCCAACAGGGGCGGCCGGGGAGCTGTTTTTT
TRBJ2-1 TRBV5-6 few NA CASSAGDSYNEQFF TGTGCCAGCAGCGCCGGGGACTCCTACAATGAGCAGTTCTTC
TRBJ2-5 TRBV4-1 few NA CASSQGGLRQETQYF TGCGCCAGCAGCCAGGGAGGACTACGACAAGAGACCCAGTACTTC
TRBJ2-5 TRBV28 NA NA CASSLGSRKETQYF TGTGCCAGCAGTTTGGGTAGCCGAAAAGAGACCCAGTACTTC
TRBJ1-5 TRBV3-1 few NA CASSPAWGSQPQHF TGTGCCAGCAGTCCAGCGTGGGGGAGCCAGCCCCAGCATTTT
TRBJ1-5 TRBV12-3/TRBV12-4 NA TRBD1 CASRPDRVSNQPQHF TGTGCCAGCAGACCCGACAGGGTAAGCAATCAGCCCCAGCATTTT
TRBJ2-7 TRBV15 NA NA CATSTRLDNYEQYF TGTGCCACCAGCACTCGACTGGATAACTACGAGCAGTACTTC
TRBJ1-6 TRBV20-1 few NA CSARTRGNSPLHF TGCAGTGCGCGCACCAGGGGTAATTCACCCCTCCACTTT
TRBJ1-2 TRBV5-5 few NA CASSFPSGLANYGYTF TGTGCCAGCAGCTTTCCTTCCGGCCTAGCTAACTATGGCTACACCTTC
TRBJ2-1 TRBV29-1 many NA CSAGGGRNEQFF TGCAGCGCTGGGGGAGGTAGAAATGAGCAGTTCTTC
TRBJ2-7 TRBV4-2 NA TRBD2 CASSPRLAAHEQYF TGTGCCAGCAGCCCCCGACTAGCAGCCCACGAGCAGTACTTC
TRBJ1-5 TRBV20-1 few NA CSARRGGTSNQPQHF TGCAGTGCTAGACGTGGAGGGACGAGCAATCAGCCCCAGCATTTT
TRBJ2-2 TRBV12-3/TRBV12-4 many TRBD1 CASSLVRGQTGELFF TGTGCCAGCAGTTTAGTAAGGGGGCAAACCGGGGAGCTGTTTTTT
TRBJ2-3 TRBV12-3/TRBV12-4 NA TRBD2 CASSLRREASTDTQYF TGTGCCAGCAGTTTAAGGCGGGAGGCTAGCACAGATACGCAGTATTTT
TRBJ2-1 TRBV2 NA NA CASSADGTTGF TGTGCCAGCAGTGCGGACGGGACCACGGGGTTC
TRBJ1-5 TRBV20-1 NA TRBD1 CSAPRTGEGTQHF TGCAGTGCCCCTCGGACAGGGGAGGGGACCCAGCATTTT
TRBJ1-2 TRBV20-1 few NA CSAREGVGYGYTF TGCAGTGCTAGAGAAGGGGTTGGCTATGGCTACACCTTC
TRBJ2-5 TRBV7-2 few TRBD2 CASSYLAGGRGETQYF TGTGCCAGCAGTTATCTAGCGGGAGGGCGGGGGGAGACCCAGTACTTC
TRBJ2-1 TRBV7-8 NA TRBD2 CASSLGRTSSYNEQFF TGTGCCAGCAGCTTAGGCCGGACTAGCTCCTACAATGAGCAGTTCTTC
TRBJ2-7 TRBV9 few TRBD2 CASSVDSGTYEQYF TGTGCCAGCAGCGTAGACAGCGGGACCTACGAGCAGTACTTC
TRBJ2-2 TRBV29-1 few NA CSVEIGTSKTGELFF TGCAGCGTCGAAATCGGGACGAGCAAGACCGGGGAGCTGTTTTTT
TRBJ2-3 TRBV20-1 NA TRBD2 CSARPYGTSRTDTQYF TGCAGTGCTAGGCCCTACGGGACTAGCCGCACAGATACGCAGTATTTT
TRBJ2-3 TRBV29-1 few TRBD2 CSAIGGATDTQYF TGCAGCGCGATCGGGGGGGCCACAGATACGCAGTATTTT